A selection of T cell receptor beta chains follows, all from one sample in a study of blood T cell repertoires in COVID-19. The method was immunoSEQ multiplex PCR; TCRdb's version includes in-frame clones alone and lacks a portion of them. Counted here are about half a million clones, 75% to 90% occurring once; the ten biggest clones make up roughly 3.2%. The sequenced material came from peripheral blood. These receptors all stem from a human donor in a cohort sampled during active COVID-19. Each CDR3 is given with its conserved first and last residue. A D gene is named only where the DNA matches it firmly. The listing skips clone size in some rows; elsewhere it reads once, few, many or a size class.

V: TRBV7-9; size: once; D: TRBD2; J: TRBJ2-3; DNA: TGTGCCAGCAGCGCCTGGCTAGCGGGAGGGCCGGGAGATACGCAGTATTTT; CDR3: CASSAWLAGGPGDTQYF
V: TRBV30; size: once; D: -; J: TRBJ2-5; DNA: TGTGCCTGGAATGGCGGCCAAGAGACCCAGTACTTC; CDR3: CAWNGGQETQYF
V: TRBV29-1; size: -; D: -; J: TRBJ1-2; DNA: TGCAGCCTTAGTGGCAGGGGCCTATTAACAGAGAACTATGGCTACACCTTC; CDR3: CSLSGRGLLTENYGYTF
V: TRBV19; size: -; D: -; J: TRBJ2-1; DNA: TGTGCCAGTAGTACTAATGGGTATAGGGGAAGCGATGAGCAGTTCTTC; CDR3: CASSTNGYRGSDEQFF
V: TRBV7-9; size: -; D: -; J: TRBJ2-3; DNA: TGTGCCAGCAGGCAGCGGACTAGCACAGATACGCAGTATTTT; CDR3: CASRQRTSTDTQYF
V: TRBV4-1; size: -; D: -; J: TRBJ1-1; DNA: TGCGCCAGCAGCCAAGTTATCCGGGGGGGCACTGAAGCTTTCTTT; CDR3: CASSQVIRGGTEAFF
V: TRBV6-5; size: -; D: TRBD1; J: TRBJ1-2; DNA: TGTGCCAGCAGTTACTCCGGACAGGGTGTAAACTATGGCTACACCTTC; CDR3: CASSYSGQGVNYGYTF
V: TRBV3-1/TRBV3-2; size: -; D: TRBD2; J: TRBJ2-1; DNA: TGTGCCAGCAGCAGCGGGGCAAACCTCTACAATGAGCAGTTCTTC; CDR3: CASSSGANLYNEQFF
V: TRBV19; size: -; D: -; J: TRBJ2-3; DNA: TGTGCCAGTAGTCTAGGGGCTAGCACAGATACGCAGTATTTT; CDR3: CASSLGASTDTQYF
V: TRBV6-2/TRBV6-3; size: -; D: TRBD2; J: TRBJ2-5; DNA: TGTGCCAGCAGTTTTCGGGGGACTAGCGGGCGAAACATGGAGACCCAGTACTTC; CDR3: CASSFRGTSGRNMETQYF
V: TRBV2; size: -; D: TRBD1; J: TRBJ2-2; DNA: TGTGCCACTGGACAGGGAATCAGGACCGGGGAGCTGTTTTTT; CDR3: CATGQGIRTGELFF
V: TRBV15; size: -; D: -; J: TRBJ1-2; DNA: TGTGCCACCAGCAGTGTCTACGGACAGAGGAATGGCTACACCTTC; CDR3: CATSSVYGQRNGYTF
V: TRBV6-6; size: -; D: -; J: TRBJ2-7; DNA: TGTGCCAGCAGAAGAGAGGGCAGACCCTACGAGCAGTACTTC; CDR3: CASRREGRPYEQYF
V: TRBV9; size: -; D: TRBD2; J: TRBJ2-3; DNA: TGTGCCAGCAGCGTAGGTATTAGCGGGAGGACTAGCACAGATACGCAGTATTTT; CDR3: CASSVGISGRTSTDTQYF
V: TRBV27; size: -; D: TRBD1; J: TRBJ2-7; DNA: TGTGCCAGCAGTCGGGATGGGACAGCCTACGAGCAGTACTTC; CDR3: CASSRDGTAYEQYF
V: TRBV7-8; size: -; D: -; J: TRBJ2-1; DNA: TGTGCCAGCAGCTACAACCAGGGTTCCTACAATGAGCAGTTCTTC; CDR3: CASSYNQGSYNEQFF
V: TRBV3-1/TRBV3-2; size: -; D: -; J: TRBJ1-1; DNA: TGTGCCAGCAGCCAAGAAAGCCCGAACACTGAAGCTTTCTTT; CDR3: CASSQESPNTEAFF